These 10 T cell receptor beta chains share one sample of origin, sequenced in a study of blood T cells in healthy people across ages. A second about 7 to 11 cycle PCR used barcoded and J-beta primers. TCRdb re-called the 5' RACE reads with MiXCR, one entry per CDR3 protein. Of about 1.4 million distinct CDR3 sequences in the sample, approximately 59% are singletons; the top ten hold about 6.3%. Sequencing was performed on blood. The receptor source for this set is a man aged 18 to 29 in good health.

The chain employs TRBV29-1 and TRBJ2-7, with D perhaps matching TRBD1 or TRBD2 (5 bases each). V dropped 5 bases and J dropped 3 bases, with 14 bases sitting between them. The CDR3 runs to 13 residues. Per the germline V gene, CDR1 is SQVTM and CDR2 is ANQGSEA. Here the CDR3 reads CSVNGDVNYEQYF. As DNA, the CDR3 is TGCAGCGTTAACGGGGACGTGAACTACGAGCAGTACTTC.

The chain is built from TRBV6-2 or TRBV6-3 and TRBJ2-1; no reliable D call. Trimming left V 2 bases short and J 12 bases short, with 11 bases between. This CDR3 has 12 amino acids. Germline-derived CDR1 and CDR2 are MNHEY and SVGEGT. CDR3 in DNA: TGTGCCAGCAGTTACGGTCCCCACCGGCAGTTCTTC. Translated: CASSYGPHRQFF.

The J gene is TRBJ2-5, the V gene TRBV27, with D possibly called TRBD1 or TRBD2 (5 bases each). Germline CDR1 and CDR2: MNHEY and SMNVEV (reference sequence). This CDR3 contains 14 residues. Trimming took 6 bases from V and 11 from J, leaving 22 bases between them. The CDR3 DNA reads TGTGCCAGCAGCCCGGGACGGGTGAGAATCGGGCAGTACTTC. Protein product: CASSPGRVRIGQYF.

This chain uses TRBV29-1 with TRBJ2-3, with D unresolved. The CDR3 sequence is 13 residues long. The V gene's germline CDR1 is SQVTM and CDR2 ANQGSEA. V was shortened by 5 bases and J by 2 bases, with 11 bases between the two germline ends. The CDR3 nucleotides read TGCAGCGTTCGGTTGATCGACACAGATACGCAGTATTTT. Translated: CSVRLIDTDTQYF.

The V and J genes are TRBV6-5 and TRBJ1-2; no clear D. The germline CDR1 and CDR2 sequences are MNHEY and SVGAGI. Deletions cut 5 bases from V and 4 bases from J, with 14 bases between. The CDR3 covers 14 residues. The CDR3 region has the DNA TGTGCCAGCAGTGATACAAGGAGGAGCTATGGCTACACCTTC. It encodes CASSDTRRSYGYTF.

The chain carries TRBV27 and TRBJ2-7; no definite D call. Trimming removed 2 bases from V and 2 bases from J, with 13 bases in between. The CDR3 is made up of 15 amino acids. Looked up from germline, CDR1 is MNHEY and CDR2 is SMNVEV (reference sequence). CDR3 sequence reads: CASSLGAPRTYEQYF. CDR3 in DNA: TGTGCCAGCAGTTTAGGTGCCCCGAGAACCTACGAGCAGTACTTC.

The gene calls are TRBV12-3 or TRBV12-4 and TRBJ2-3; 14 bases match TRBD2. The CDR3 is 18 residues long. The V gene end was trimmed by 6 bases and the J gene end by 8 bases; junction bases not matched to a gene: 16. The DNA of the CDR3 is TGTGCCAGCAGCGCGACTAGCGGGGGGGCTTGGGTACAAGGTACGCAGTATTTT. Encoded protein: CASSATSGGAWVQGTQYF.

This clonotype was seen only a few times. V is TRBV29-1 and J is TRBJ2-5, with 7 bases aligning to TRBD1. Germline loops: CDR1 SQVTM, CDR2 ANQGSEA. With 6 bases clipped from V and 11 bases from J, the junction kept 18 bases outside the gene matches. This CDR3 is built from 14 residues. This CDR3 reads CSVPSDRIYNEQYF. The CDR3 bases are TGCAGCGTCCCATCGGACAGGATCTACAATGAGCAGTACTTC.

The chain couples TRBV7-2 to TRBJ2-3, with 12 bases that match TRBD2. This CDR3 region has 16 residues. J lost 4 bases, V lost 5 bases, and 7 bases had no gene match. CDR1 SGHTA and CDR2 FQGNSA come from the germline V gene. The CDR3 nucleotides read TGTGCCAGCAGCCGACATACTAGCGGGAGGTCAGATACGCAGTATTTT. This encodes CASSRHTSGRSDTQYF.

The chain has TRBV7-2 and TRBJ2-7; a weak D match, TRBD1 (6 bases). Germline V gene lookup returns CDR1 SGHTA and CDR2 FQGNSA. Trimming left V 4 bases short and J 1 base short, with 11 bases between. There are 14 residues in the CDR3. CDR3 in DNA: TGTGCCAGCAGCTCCCAACAGGGATCCTACGAGCAGTACTTC. This codes for CASSSQQGSYEQYF.